Sequencing of this T cell receptor (beta chain) was carried out in a study of CD8+ T cells in alopecia areata. Overall study context: Patients remained on tofacitinib for 6 to 18 months and then went 6 months without it. Study-wide results and limits: Administration of tofacitinib significantly diminished scalp clonality and expanded CD8+ clones within the top 100. Scalp sequencing captures resident alphabeta T cells of normal skin too. For lesional scalp, especially alopecia totalis/universalis, clonality was higher than in normal scalp.

cDNA prepared by RNA extraction and subsequent reverse transcription served as the template for sequencing. Using immunoSEQ multiplex PCR, the repertoire was profiled, and TCRdb retains in-frame clones only, with some absent. Here the sample spans 150,000 to 200,000 clones, about three fifths being singletons. Germline trimming cut 5 bases from V and 7 bases from J; bases unmatched to any gene: 3. The germline CDR1 and CDR2 sequences are WSHSY and SAAADI. CDR3 size: 13 residues. Treatment defined: oral pan-JAK inhibitor, 5-10 mg twice daily. This clone was seen repeatedly, ten times or more. As yet, its antigen is unknown.

The input for sequencing was CD4+ T cells sorted from blood, taken around week 49, from a patient treated with tofacitinib. The receptor comes from a human donor with alopecia areata. V gene TRBV10-2 combines with J gene TRBJ1-2; 11 bases align to TRBD1. CDR3 in DNA: TGCGCCAGCAGTCCCGGGACAGGGGGTGGCTACACCTTC. Translation gives CASSPGTGGGYTF.